The source of this T cell receptor (beta chain) is a study of shared clonotypes between healthy human individuals. The protocol was immunoSEQ multiplex PCR, while the TCRdb copy is restricted to in-frame clones and leaves out a portion. The repertoire consists of around 1.9 million clones, with 80% to 95% occurring once and the leading ten covering about 1.6%. This CDR3 has 14 residues. Deletions cut 6 bases from V and 3 bases from J, with 16 bases between. CDR1 and CDR2 (germline): SGDLS, YYNGEE. Only CD45RO-negative cells positively selected for CCR7 counted as naive CD8 cells, so terminally differentiated effector memory CD45RA+ cells were excluded. Each sample came from a Caucasian adult donor living in Nashville, Tennessee.

The V call is TRBV9, the J call TRBJ2-7, with D tentatively TRBD2 (6 bases). Sequencing was carried out using naive CD8+ T cells from PBMCs. This TCR was recovered from a man in his late teens or twenties in good health. Some clones in this sample may be carry-over from other donors' samples. CDR3 region: CASTLGGVGYEQYF. The CDR3 DNA is TGTGCCAGCACCCTCGGGGGAGTAGGCTACGAGCAGTACTTC.